This T cell receptor beta chain was captured by sequencing in a study of T cells in Graves' hyperthyroidism and ophthalmopathy. Background on the study: It was at initial diagnosis, before any treatment, that peripheral blood was collected.

TCR beta CDR3 sequences were amplified from RNA transcripts. The HTBI primer set was used in a first-round RT-PCR of the TCR CDR3. Each CDR3 protein is one row after TCRdb ran MiXCR on the multiplex PCR reads. This table holds 400,000 or so distinct CDR3 sequences, more than 13% found once. CDR1 and CDR2 (germline): SGHDT, YYEEEE. This CDR3 contains 16 residues. V trimming: 3 bases; J trimming: 4 bases; junction bases outside the gene matches: 5. Ophthalmopathy cases scored 3 or more on the Clinical Activity Score and 4 or more on NOSPECS grade, with duration below 3 months. This clonotype was seen ten or more times.

The sequenced sample was blood. The chain couples TRBV5-6 to TRBJ2-2, with TRBD2 matching over 11 bases. The clonotype was recovered from a man aged 50-60 years with Graves' ophthalmopathy. CDR3 nucleotides: TGTGCCAGCAGCTCACTAGCGGGAGCATTCACCGGGGAGCTGTTTTTT. Its translation is CASSSLAGAFTGELFF. The whole variable domain, remainder taken from reference TRBV5-6 and TRBJ2-2, is DAGVTQSPTHLIKTRGQQVTLRCSPKSGHDTVSWYQQALGQGPQFIFQYYEEEERQRGNFPDRFSGHQFPNYSSELNVNALLLGDSALYLCASSSLAGAFTGELFFGEGSRLTVL.